Given below is one TCR beta chain in context. Antigen unknown. The germline V gene encodes CDR1 LNHDA and CDR2 SQIVND (reference sequence). CDR3 length: 14 residues. V lost 3 bases, J lost 4 bases, and 9 bases lay in between. This sample is drawn from a study of graft-versus-host responses after intestinal transplantation. Study-wide context: Recipients got multivisceral, liver-intestinal, or isolated intestinal transplants.

General study points: Early after transplant, HvG clones declined as circulating GvH clones peaked. Recipient marrow harbored GvH clones, some of which surfaced first in ileum or blood. Patients who carried graft-donor T cell macrochimerism also had high graft-versus-host to host-versus-graft clonal ratios in their allografts.

Here immunoSEQ multiplex PCR was the method, and the copy in TCRdb shows in-frame clones only, minus some. The table has about 88,000 clones, approximately 94% seen once. This TCR came from a human donor who was the organ donor for an intestinal transplant. The source material was unstimulated CD4+ T cells sorted from spleen or lymph node cells, sampled before transplant. The rearrangement uses TRBV19 and TRBJ2-2; D is possibly TRBD1 or TRBD2 (6 bases each). In DNA, the CDR3 is TGTGCCAGTAGTATGGAGGGGGGCACCGGGGAGCTGTTTTTT. It is translated as CASSMEGGTGELFF.